Below are 28 T cell receptor beta chains sequenced from a single sample in a study of T cell repertoires in cytomegalovirus infection. These receptors have no identified antigens. TCRdb independently ran MiXCR on the reads; one entry per CDR3 protein. The sample has approximately 500,000 distinct CDR3 sequences, 33% seen once. Sequenced material: cultured PBMCs, taken from culture after CMV antigen stimulation. These receptors all come from a human donor in good health (CMV status not recorded). Some clones in this sample may be carry-over from other donors' samples.

V is TRBV6-6 and J is TRBJ2-7, with 13 bases fitting TRBD2. Germline trimming cut 6 bases from V and 7 bases from J; bases unmatched to any gene: 9. The CDR3 extends over 15 amino acids. The V gene's germline CDR1 is MNHNY and CDR2 SVGAGI (reference sequence). CDR3 in amino acids: CASSPGTSGVREQYF. CDR3 DNA sequence: TGTGCCAGCAGCCCCGGGACTAGCGGGGTGCGAGAGCAGTACTTC.

This clonotype was seen more than once but under ten times. The chain uses TRBV6-2 or TRBV6-3 and TRBJ2-3, with 7 positions matching TRBD2. CDR1 and CDR2 from the germline V gene are MNHEY and SVGEGT. The junction had 6 bases not matched to a gene; V was cut back by 5 bases and J by 4 bases. The CDR3 extends over 14 amino acids. CDR3 residues: CASSEGLLSDTQYF. CDR3 nucleotide sequence: TGTGCCAGCAGTGAGGGACTACTCTCAGATACGCAGTATTTT.

This chain connects TRBV27 to TRBJ1-2; no firm D call. Trimming removed 5 bases from V and 2 bases from J, with 9 bases in between. The CDR3 extends over 13 amino acids. CDR1 is MNHEY and CDR2 is SMNVEV in the germline V gene (reference sequence). CDR3 residues: CASSVLGNYGYTF. The CDR3 region has the DNA TGTGCCAGCAGTGTTTTGGGGAACTATGGCTACACCTTC.

This chain links TRBV20-1 with TRBJ2-2; 12 bases are a match to TRBD2. The CDR3 extends over 19 amino acids. V shed 4 bases, J shed 1 base, and the junction held 13 bases outside the gene matches. Germline CDR1 and CDR2: DFQATT and SNEGSKA (reference sequence). Written as DNA, the CDR3 is TGCAGTGCTAAAAGGACTAGCGGGGCCGCCTTCCTGAACACCGGGGAGCTGTTTTTT. This translates into CSAKRTSGAAFLNTGELFF.

This clonotype was observed at least ten times. The genes are TRBV7-3 and TRBJ2-1; 7 bases match TRBD2. The CDR3 is 14 amino acids. Looked up from germline, CDR1 is SGHTA and CDR2 is FQGTGA. Trimming removed 2 bases from V and 7 bases from J; junction bases left unmatched: 5. This chain's CDR3 is CASSLWGGRNEQFF. CDR3 sequence (DNA): TGTGCCAGCAGCTTATGGGGGGGACGGAATGAGCAGTTCTTC.

The chain couples TRBV7-9 to TRBJ2-3; the D gene is possibly TRBD1 (5 bases). Per the germline V gene, CDR1 is SEHNR and CDR2 is FQNEAQ (reference sequence). The CDR3 length is 14 residues. Between the trimmed V and J ends, which lost 3 bases and 5 bases, there was a span of 12 bases. CDR3 loop: CASSFDSRGDTQYF. CDR3 sequence (DNA): TGTGCCAGCAGCTTCGACAGCAGAGGAGATACGCAGTATTTT.

The chain has TRBV11-3 and TRBJ2-5, with D possibly being TRBD2 (6 bases). The germline V gene has CDR1 SGHNT and CDR2 YENEEA. V shed 3 bases and J shed 1 base, with 12 bases lying between them. The CDR3 consists of 15 residues. CDR3 DNA sequence: TGTGCCAGCAGCTTGCTTTCCGGGAGCCAAGAGACCCAGTACTTC. It specifies CASSLLSGSQETQYF. The full variable domain, with the rest looked up from reference TRBV11-3 and TRBJ2-5, is EAGVVQSPRYKIIEKKQPVAFWCNPISGHNTLYWYLQNLGQGPELLIRYENEEAVDDSQLPKDRFSAERLKGVDSTLKIQPAELGDSAVYLCASSLLSGSQETQYFGPGTRLLVL.

In its sample, this clonotype was seen many times. The V gene is TRBV7-2, the J gene TRBJ2-3; TRBD2 matches at 10 bases. The trim removed 5 bases at V and 5 bases at J, leaving 7 bases unmatched. Looked up from germline, CDR1 is SGHTA and CDR2 is FQGNSA. The CDR3 is 15 amino acids. The CDR3 coding sequence is TGTGCCAGCAGCCGATTTCTAGCGGGAGAAGATACGCAGTATTTT. Translation gives CASSRFLAGEDTQYF.

This chain connects TRBV12-3 or TRBV12-4 to TRBJ1-4, with 9 bases lining up with TRBD1. This CDR3 region has 15 residues. Trimming at V came to 5 bases and at J to 8 bases, leaving 9 bases not matched to a gene. The CDR3 region is CASSLSQGAGEKLFF. Here the CDR3 DNA reads TGTGCCAGCAGTCTCTCACAGGGGGCAGGGGAAAAACTGTTTTTT.

J is TRBJ1-1 and V is TRBV28, with D possibly being TRBD1 (6 bases). V lost 10 bases, J lost 1 base, and 10 bases lay in between. Germline V gives CDR1 MDHEN, CDR2 SYDVKM. The CDR3 covers 12 residues. CDR3 region: CAITGRNTEAFF. The CDR3, as DNA: TGTGCCATTACAGGGAGGAACACTGAAGCTTTCTTT.

In this sample, this clonotype turned up many times. The gene calls are TRBV7-8 and TRBJ1-1; D not resolved. Germline assignment: CDR1 SGHVS and CDR2 FQNEAQ. CDR3 length equals 13 residues. Deletions cut 2 bases from V and 9 bases from J, with 13 bases between. The CDR3, as DNA: TGTGCCAGCAGCTTACGAGGCAGGCCTAAAGCTTTCTTT. Translating gives CASSLRGRPKAFF.

This chain joins TRBV6-5 and TRBJ2-5; TRBD1 might be the D (6 bases). This CDR3 contains 14 residues. Germline assignment: CDR1 MNHEY and CDR2 SVGAGI. V gave up 5 bases and J gave up 5 bases, with 15 bases separating them. The CDR3 bases are TGTGCCAGCAGTACTTACAGGGACGGGGAGACCCAGTACTTC. Its protein is CASSTYRDGETQYF.

The chain uses TRBV11-3 and TRBJ2-1; D might be TRBD1 or TRBD2, each matching 6 bases. The germline gives CDR1 SGHNT, CDR2 YENEEA. CDR3 length: 13 residues. Trimming pared 5 bases from V and 10 bases from J, leaving 15 bases between. As DNA, the CDR3 is TGTGCCAGCAGCGGGAACAGGGAGGAAGAGCAGTTCTTC. Amino acids: CASSGNREEEQFF.

This chain links TRBV4-3 with TRBJ1-2, with D perhaps matching TRBD1 (5 bases). V shed 0 bases and J shed 8 bases, with 19 bases lying between them. CDR3 length: 16 residues. Germline V gene data show CDR1 as LGHNA and CDR2 as YSLEER. CDR3 nucleotide sequence: TGCGCCAGCAGCCAAGAGGCAGGACAACACAACCGGGGCTACACCTTC. Translating it yields CASSQEAGQHNRGYTF.

This clonotype occurred a few times. This chain's CDR3 is CASSQGDRGRDTQYF. The CDR3 nucleotides are TGCGCCAGCAGCCAGGGGGACAGGGGGCGAGATACGCAGTATTTT. The chain couples TRBV4-1 to TRBJ2-3; 12 nucleotides agree with TRBD1. Germline lookup yields CDR1 MGHRA and CDR2 YSYEKL. With V trimmed by 3 bases and J by 5 bases, 3 bases remained unmatched. This CDR3 spans 15 amino acids.

Note on this clonotype: This sequence may be a read error, since a much larger clone differs from it by one base. J is TRBJ2-1 and V is TRBV25-1; D is unresolved. Germline-derived CDR1 and CDR2 are MGHDK and SYGVNS. The CDR3 totals 13 residues. Written as DNA, the CDR3 is TGTGCCAGCAGTGAGTCGCCCTACAATGCGCAGTTCTTC. Amino acid sequence: CASSESPYNAQFF.

This clonotype was found a few times. CDR3 loop: CASSPRETAYEQYF. The CDR3 DNA sequence: TGTGCCAGCAGCCCCCGGGAGACTGCATACGAGCAGTACTTC. The rearrangement links TRBV7-8 to TRBJ2-7, with D perhaps matching TRBD2 (6 bases). Looked up from germline, CDR1 is SGHVS and CDR2 is FQNEAQ. V lost 5 bases to trimming and J lost 4 bases, with 15 bases between them. The CDR3 contains 14 residues.

For the CDR3, the DNA is TGCAGTGCTCCTTCCTCAAGCGGACAAGAGACCCAGTACTTC. It translates to CSAPSSSGQETQYF. The rearrangement joins TRBV20-1 to TRBJ2-5; a weak D match, TRBD2 (5 bases). V lost 5 bases to trimming and J lost 2 bases, with 15 bases between them. Per germline, CDR1 DFQATT and CDR2 SNEGSKA (reference sequence). CDR3 length equals 14 residues.

This chain joins TRBV4-1 and TRBJ2-3; maybe TRBD1 (5 bases). The CDR3 is 15 residues long. V lost 0 bases and J lost 4, with 11 bases in between. The germline CDR1 and CDR2 sequences are MGHRA and YSYEKL. The CDR3 DNA is TGCGCCAGCAGCCAAGAGGGGTCAGGGCCAGATACGCAGTATTTT. Translation: CASSQEGSGPDTQYF.

This clonotype has a handful of counts. The gene calls are TRBV7-2 and TRBJ2-3; tentative D call: TRBD2 (5 bases). Germline V gives CDR1 SGHTA, CDR2 FQGNSA. Trimming stripped 2 bases from V and 6 bases from J, with 12 bases between. The CDR3 has 14 amino acids. The CDR3 spells CASSLQLQRDTQYF. CDR3 coding DNA: TGTGCCAGCAGCTTACAGCTCCAGCGGGATACGCAGTATTTT.

As to this clonotype: One end of the junction fails to match germline, which may point to a read error. V is TRBV6-5 and J is TRBJ1-6, with TRBD1 matching 9 bases. Germline lookup yields CDR1 MNHEY and CDR2 SVGAGI. The CDR3 loop spans 16 amino acids. CDR3 DNA: TGTGCCAGCAGTGCCGACGGGACAGGGCCTAATTCCCCCCCCCACTTT. Translation gives CASSADGTGPNSPPHF.

This clonotype was recorded a few times. The chain employs TRBV4-1 and TRBJ1-2; unclear D gene. This CDR3 is built from 13 residues. V was trimmed by 1 base and J by 7 bases, leaving 10 bases between them. The germline CDR1 and CDR2 sequences are MGHRA and YSYEKL. The CDR3 reads CASSQGTWSGYTF. The CDR3 nucleotides are TGCGCCAGCAGCCAAGGAACTTGGAGTGGCTACACCTTC.

V is TRBV5-5 and J is TRBJ2-1; 11 bases fit TRBD2. The CDR3 extends over 16 amino acids. V shed 4 bases, J shed 10 bases, and the junction held 13 bases outside the gene matches. Germline CDR1 and CDR2: SGHKS and YYEKEE (reference sequence). The CDR3 DNA follows: TGTGCCAGCAGCCCCGTGGTAGCGGGAGGGCGGGGGGAGCAGTTCTTC. Translation: CASSPVVAGGRGEQFF. Supplemented by reference TRBV5-5 and TRBJ2-1, the full variable domain reads DAGVTQSPTHLIKTRGQQVTLRCSPISGHKSVSWYQQVLGQGPQFIFQYYEKEERGRGNFPDRFSARQFPNYSSELNVNALLLGDSALYLCASSPVVAGGRGEQFFGPGTRLTVL.

This clonotype has a count of ten or more. This chain links TRBV7-6 with TRBJ1-1; a weak D match, TRBD1 (5 bases). Germline CDR1 reads SGHVS; CDR2 reads FNYEAQ. The CDR3 spans 16 residues. The V end was cut by 2 bases, the J end by 0 bases, with 13 bases between. The DNA of the CDR3 is TGTGCCAGCAGCTTATTACCAGGGTACTTGAACACTGAAGCTTTCTTT. It is translated as CASSLLPGYLNTEAFF.

The gene calls are TRBV19 and TRBJ2-5, with D tentatively TRBD1 (5 bases). CDR1 is LNHDA and CDR2 is SQIVND in the germline V gene (reference sequence). The CDR3 is 14 residues long. The germline V and J ends were trimmed by 6 bases and 7 bases, with 18 bases remaining between them. CDR3 amino acids: CASRLDTGSRTQYF. In DNA form, the CDR3 reads TGTGCCAGTAGACTGGACACTGGCTCGAGGACCCAGTACTTC.

This clonotype was seen a few times. The V gene is TRBV7-2, the J gene TRBJ1-2; TRBD1 aligns across 7 bases. From germline, CDR1 is SGHTA and CDR2 FQGNSA. CDR3 length: 14 residues. The J segment lost 6 bases and the V segment lost 4 bases, leaving 8 bases of the junction unmatched. The CDR3 DNA sequence: TGTGCCAGCAGCTCAAGACAGGGATGGGATGGCTACACCTTC. It encodes CASSSRQGWDGYTF. The variable domain in full, with the rest retrieved from reference TRBV7-2 and TRBJ1-2, is GAGVSQSPSNKVTEKGKDVELRCDPISGHTALYWYRQSLGQGLEFLIYFQGNSAPDKSGLPSDRFSAERTGGSVSTLTIQRTQQEDSAVYLCASSSRQGWDGYTFGSGTRLTVV.

The chain couples TRBV30 to TRBJ1-5; TRBD1 matches 11 bases. The CDR3 spans 14 residues. Germline V gives CDR1 GTSNPN, CDR2 SVGIG (reference sequence). The junction had 2 bases not matched to a gene; V was cut back by 2 bases and J by 5 bases. CDR3 region: CAWSWTGGDQPQHF. For the CDR3, the DNA is TGTGCCTGGAGTTGGACAGGGGGCGATCAGCCCCAGCATTTT. The whole variable domain, remainder taken from reference TRBV30 and TRBJ1-5, is SQTIHQWPATLVQPVGSPLSLECTVEGTSNPNLYWYRQAAGRGLQLLFYSVGIGQISSEVPQNLSASRPQDRQFILSSKKLLLSDSGFYLCAWSWTGGDQPQHFGDGTRLSIL.

The rearrangement uses TRBV10-3 and TRBJ2-5, with D hard to call. The CDR3 runs to 12 residues. The germline V gene encodes CDR1 ENHRY and CDR2 SYGVKD. V lost 3 bases, J lost 3 bases, and 5 bases lay in between. The CDR3 sequence: CAISDMEETQYF. The CDR3 coding sequence is TGTGCCATCAGTGACATGGAAGAGACCCAGTACTTC.